These T cell receptor beta chains were read from a single sample in a study of blood T cell repertoires in COVID-19. This table comes from immunoSEQ multiplex PCR, and its TCRdb copy is limited to in-frame clones, with some not included. The table has 300,000 or so clones, 80% to 90% seen once. Sequences were obtained from peripheral blood. These receptors were collected from a woman aged 45 to 65 with acute or convalescent COVID-19. CDR3s include the opening cysteine and the closing phenylalanine or tryptophan. D genes are given only for firm matches. Not all rows give a size; the values are once, few, many and, for expanded clones, a class.

.,TRBV4-3,TRBD2,TRBJ2-1,CASSRLLAGPTNEQFF,TGCGCCAGCAGCCGCCTCCTAGCGGGACCCACCAATGAGCAGTTCTTC
.,TRBV27,TRBD1,TRBJ2-1,CASSDRQGPGYNEQFF,TGTGCCAGCAGCGATCGACAGGGGCCGGGATACAATGAGCAGTTCTTC
.,TRBV5-4,TRBD2,TRBJ2-7,CASSLGGSIYEQYF,TGTGCCAGCAGCTTGGGCGGGAGTATATACGAGCAGTACTTC
.,TRBV7-9,.,TRBJ2-5,CASSAPLSRLETQYF,TGTGCCAGCAGCGCCCCTCTATCCCGTCTAGAGACCCAGTACTTC
.,TRBV4-1,.,TRBJ2-3,CASSQGAQGVTDTQYF,TGCGCCAGCAGCCAAGGGGCACAGGGTGTAACAGATACGCAGTATTTT
.,TRBV10-1,TRBD1,TRBJ2-1,CASSADRGGYNEQFF,TGCGCCAGCAGTGCGGACAGGGGAGGCTACAATGAGCAGTTCTTC
.,TRBV29-1,.,TRBJ1-3,CSGRDQNKGDTIYF,TGCAGCGGCCGGGATCAGAACAAGGGGGACACCATATATTTT
once,TRBV7-2,.,TRBJ1-6,CASSPVYNSPLHF,TGTGCCAGCAGCCCTGTCTATAATTCACCCCTCCACTTT
few,TRBV19,TRBD1,TRBJ1-2,CASSIGTVRYGYTF,TGTGCCAGTAGTATCGGGACAGTCCGATATGGCTACACCTTC
.,TRBV5-1,.,TRBJ2-2,CASSPDMLGSSTGELFF,TGCGCCAGCAGCCCGGACATGCTGGGGTCGAGCACCGGGGAGCTGTTTTTT
few,TRBV19,.,TRBJ1-2,CASRRSLHYGYTF,TGTGCCAGTAGGAGGTCGCTTCACTATGGCTACACCTTC
few,TRBV27,.,TRBJ1-1,CASSQQGNTEAFF,TGTGCCAGCAGTCAACAGGGGAACACTGAAGCTTTCTTT
once,TRBV18,.,TRBJ2-1,CASSPGAGVVNEQFF,TGTGCCAGCTCGCCAGGGGCGGGAGTGGTCAATGAGCAGTTCTTC
few,TRBV5-1,TRBD1,TRBJ1-5,CASSLGTGNQPQHF,TGCGCCAGCAGCTTGGGGACAGGTAATCAGCCCCAGCATTTT
.,TRBV6-5,TRBD1,TRBJ1-2,CASSRGQGGYGYTF,TGTGCCAGCAGTCGAGGACAGGGCGGATATGGCTACACCTTC
few,TRBV6-6,.,TRBJ1-4,CASNSRLATNEKLFF,TGTGCCAGCAATTCCCGACTTGCAACTAATGAAAAACTGTTTTTT
.,TRBV5-1,.,TRBJ1-6,CASSLGSLNSPLHF,TGCGCCAGCAGCTTGGGGTCACTTAATTCACCCCTCCACTTT
.,TRBV5-1,.,TRBJ2-5,CASSLKQGQETQYF,TGCGCCAGCAGCCTAAAACAGGGACAAGAGACCCAGTACTTC
.,TRBV11-2,TRBD2,TRBJ2-3,CASSLGGGGPDTQYF,TGTGCCAGCAGCTTAGGGGGCGGGGGGCCAGATACGCAGTATTTT
.,TRBV9,TRBD1,TRBJ1-1,CASSALGQGDTEAFF,TGTGCCAGCAGCGCCTTGGGACAGGGGGATACTGAAGCTTTCTTT
.,TRBV10-1,.,TRBJ2-1,CASSAGGRELNEQFF,TGCGCCAGCAGTGCGGGGGGCAGGGAGTTAAATGAGCAGTTCTTC
few,TRBV11-3,.,TRBJ1-4,CASSLSGANEKLFF,TGTGCCAGCAGCTTATCAGGGGCAAATGAAAAACTGTTTTTT
.,TRBV4-3,.,TRBJ2-1,CASSQVDVGSSYNEQFF,TGCGCCAGCAGCCAAGTAGATGTGGGGAGCTCCTACAATGAGCAGTTCTTC
.,TRBV7-9,TRBD1,TRBJ1-1,CASSLAPGQNEAFF,TGTGCCAGCAGCTTGGCCCCGGGACAGAACGAAGCTTTCTTT
.,TRBV5-1,TRBD1,TRBJ2-2,CASSADPGQGRTGELFF,TGCGCCAGCAGCGCGGACCCGGGACAGGGGAGAACCGGGGAGCTGTTTTTT
.,TRBV5-1,TRBD1,TRBJ2-5,CASSSGQGEGETQYF,TGCGCCAGCAGCTCCGGACAGGGCGAGGGGGAGACCCAGTACTTC
.,TRBV12-3/TRBV12-4,.,TRBJ1-4,CASSLAETEKLFF,TGTGCCAGCAGTTTAGCGGAGACTGAAAAACTGTTTTTT
few,TRBV5-1,TRBD1,TRBJ2-3,CASSGKRRDRERTSNTQYF,TGCGCCAGCAGCGGAAAACGCCGGGACAGGGAAAGAACATCAAATACGCAGTATTTT
.,TRBV3-1/TRBV3-2,TRBD1,TRBJ2-3,CASSLRLGQGVSTDTQYF,TGTGCCAGCAGCTTGCGTTTGGGACAGGGGGTTTCCACAGATACGCAGTATTTT
.,TRBV7-9,TRBD2,TRBJ2-1,CASTLSLARNEQFF,TGTGCCAGCACCCTATCACTAGCGCGCAATGAGCAGTTCTTC